This T cell receptor beta chain came from a study of OX40 agonist ivuxolimab in advanced cancers. Study background: Recorded diagnoses for dose-escalation patients were hepatocellular carcinoma, melanoma, renal cell or head and neck cancer.

Of note for this clone: Relative to the germline gene, one junction end is altered; a read error may explain this. Different DNA sequences within this sample yield the same CDR3.

The CDR3 is 16 amino acids. Germline values: CDR1 MGHRA, CDR2 YSYEKL. The table came from immunoSEQ multiplex PCR; TCRdb's copy has only in-frame clones and leaves some out. Of about 46,000 clones listed, about 87% were seen once; the top ten hold 10% to 12%. Specimen: CD4+ or CD8+ T cells sorted from blood, collected in a trial of the OX40 agonist ivuxolimab. The receptor was isolated from an adult with an advanced solid tumor such as melanoma, head and neck, liver or kidney cancer. V is TRBV4-1 and J is TRBJ2-7; 9 bases fit TRBD1. The CDR3, as DNA: TGTGCCAGCAGCCAAGAGGGACAGGGCATTCTTTACGAGCAGTACTTC. It encodes CASSQEGQGILYEQYF.